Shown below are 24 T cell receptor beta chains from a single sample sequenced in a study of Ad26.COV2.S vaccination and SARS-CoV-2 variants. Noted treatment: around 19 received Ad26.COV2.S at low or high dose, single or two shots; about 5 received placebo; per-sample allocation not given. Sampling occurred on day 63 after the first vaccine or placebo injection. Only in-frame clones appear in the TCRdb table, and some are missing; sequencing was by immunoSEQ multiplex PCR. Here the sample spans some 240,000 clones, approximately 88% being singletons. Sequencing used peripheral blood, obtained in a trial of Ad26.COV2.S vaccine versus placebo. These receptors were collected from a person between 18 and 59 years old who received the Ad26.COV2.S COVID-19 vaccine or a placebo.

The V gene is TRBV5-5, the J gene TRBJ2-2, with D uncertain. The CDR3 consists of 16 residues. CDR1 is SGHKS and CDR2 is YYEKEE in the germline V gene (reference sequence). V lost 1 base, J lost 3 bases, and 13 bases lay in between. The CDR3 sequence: CASSLHYGSYTGELFF. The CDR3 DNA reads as TGTGCCAGCAGCTTGCACTACGGATCCTACACCGGGGAGCTGTTTTTT.

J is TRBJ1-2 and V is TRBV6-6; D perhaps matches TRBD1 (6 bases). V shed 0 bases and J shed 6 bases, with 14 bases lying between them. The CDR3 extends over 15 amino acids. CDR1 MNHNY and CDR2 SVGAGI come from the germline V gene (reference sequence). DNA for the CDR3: TGTGCCAGCAGTTACTCAACAGGGAGTGGGGATGGCTACACCTTC. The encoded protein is CASSYSTGSGDGYTF.

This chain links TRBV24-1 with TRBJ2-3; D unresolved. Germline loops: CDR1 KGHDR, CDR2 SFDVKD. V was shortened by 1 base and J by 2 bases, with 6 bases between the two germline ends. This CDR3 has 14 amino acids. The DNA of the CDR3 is TGTGCCACCAGTGATTTACACGACACAGATACGCAGTATTTT. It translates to CATSDLHDTDTQYF.

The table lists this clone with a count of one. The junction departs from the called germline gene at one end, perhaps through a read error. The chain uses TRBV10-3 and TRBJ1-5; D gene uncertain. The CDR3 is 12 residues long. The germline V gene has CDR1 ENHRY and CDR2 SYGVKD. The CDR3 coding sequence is TGTGCCGTCAGTGATAGCAATCAGCCCCAGCATTTT. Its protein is CAVSDSNQPQHF.

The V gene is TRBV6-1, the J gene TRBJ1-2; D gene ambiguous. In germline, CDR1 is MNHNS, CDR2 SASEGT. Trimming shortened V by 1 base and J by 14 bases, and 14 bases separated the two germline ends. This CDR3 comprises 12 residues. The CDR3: CASSEVASSVTF. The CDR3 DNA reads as TGTGCCAGCAGTGAAGTCGCCAGCTCCGTTACCTTC.

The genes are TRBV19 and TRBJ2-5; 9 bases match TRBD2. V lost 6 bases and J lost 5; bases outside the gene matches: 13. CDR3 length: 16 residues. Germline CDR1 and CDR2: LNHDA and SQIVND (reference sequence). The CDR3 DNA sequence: TGTGCCAGTAGCCAAGGACTAGCGCAATTGGGTGAGACCCAGTACTTC. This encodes CASSQGLAQLGETQYF.

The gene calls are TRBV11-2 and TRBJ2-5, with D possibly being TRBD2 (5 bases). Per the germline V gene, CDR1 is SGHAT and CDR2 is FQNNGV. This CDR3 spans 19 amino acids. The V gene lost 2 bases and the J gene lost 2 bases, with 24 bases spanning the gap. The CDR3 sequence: CASSLSRLKVRAVQETQYF. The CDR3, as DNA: TGTGCCAGCAGCTTAAGTAGGCTTAAGGTGCGGGCCGTACAAGAGACCCAGTACTTC.

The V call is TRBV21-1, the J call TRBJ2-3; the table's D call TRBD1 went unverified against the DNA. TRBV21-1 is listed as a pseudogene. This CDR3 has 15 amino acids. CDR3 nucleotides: TGTGCCAGCAGCAAGGACAGGGGACGGACAGATACGCAGTATTTT. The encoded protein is CASSKDRGRTDTQYF.

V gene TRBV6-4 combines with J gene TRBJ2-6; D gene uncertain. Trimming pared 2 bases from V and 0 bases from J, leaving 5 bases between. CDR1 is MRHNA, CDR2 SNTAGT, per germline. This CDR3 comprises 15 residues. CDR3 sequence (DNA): TGTGCCAGCAGTGACGAGTTCTCTGGGGCCAACGTCCTGACTTTC. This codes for CASSDEFSGANVLTF.

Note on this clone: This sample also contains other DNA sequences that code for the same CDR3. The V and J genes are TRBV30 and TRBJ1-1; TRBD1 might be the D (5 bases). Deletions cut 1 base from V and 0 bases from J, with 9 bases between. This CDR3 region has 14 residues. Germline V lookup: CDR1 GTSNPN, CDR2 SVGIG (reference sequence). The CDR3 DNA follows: TGTGCCTGGAGTGGGGGCAGTTTGAACACTGAAGCTTTCTTT. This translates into CAWSGGSLNTEAFF. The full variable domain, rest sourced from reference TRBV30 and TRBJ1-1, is SQTIHQWPATLVQPVGSPLSLECTVEGTSNPNLYWYRQAAGRGLQLLFYSVGIGQISSEVPQNLSASRPQDRQFILSSKKLLLSDSGFYLCAWSGGSLNTEAFFGQGTRLTVV.

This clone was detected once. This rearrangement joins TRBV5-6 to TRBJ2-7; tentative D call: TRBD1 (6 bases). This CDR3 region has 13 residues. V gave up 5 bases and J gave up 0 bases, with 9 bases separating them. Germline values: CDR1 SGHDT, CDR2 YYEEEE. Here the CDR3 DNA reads TGTGCCAGCAGAGTGACAGGCTCCTACGAGCAGTACTTC. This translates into CASRVTGSYEQYF.

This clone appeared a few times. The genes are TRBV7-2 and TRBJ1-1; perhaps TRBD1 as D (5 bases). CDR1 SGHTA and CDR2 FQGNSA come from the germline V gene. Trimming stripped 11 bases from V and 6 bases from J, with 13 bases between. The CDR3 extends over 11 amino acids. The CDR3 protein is CAFRQGAEAFF. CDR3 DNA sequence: TGTGCCTTCCGTCAAGGGGCTGAAGCTTTCTTT.

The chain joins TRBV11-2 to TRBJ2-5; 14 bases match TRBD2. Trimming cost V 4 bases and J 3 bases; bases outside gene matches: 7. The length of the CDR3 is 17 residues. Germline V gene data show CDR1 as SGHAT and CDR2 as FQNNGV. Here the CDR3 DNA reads TGTGCCAGCAGCTCGGGGACTAGCGGGGGAAGAAAAGAGACCCAGTACTTC. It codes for CASSSGTSGGRKETQYF.

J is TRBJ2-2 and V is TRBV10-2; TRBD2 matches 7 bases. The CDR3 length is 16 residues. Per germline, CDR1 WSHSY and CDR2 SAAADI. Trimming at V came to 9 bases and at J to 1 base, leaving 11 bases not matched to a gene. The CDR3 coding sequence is TGCGCCAGTCAGTGGGGGGGACCGATGAACACCGGGGAGCTGTTTTTT. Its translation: CASQWGGPMNTGELFF.

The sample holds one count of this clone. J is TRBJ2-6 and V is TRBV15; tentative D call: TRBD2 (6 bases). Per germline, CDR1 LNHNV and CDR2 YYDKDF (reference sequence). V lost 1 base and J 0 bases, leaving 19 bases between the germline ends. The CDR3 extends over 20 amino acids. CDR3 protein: CATSRGGVTKTHSGANVLTF. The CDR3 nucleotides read TGTGCCACCAGCAGAGGGGGGGTAACTAAAACCCACTCTGGGGCCAACGTCCTGACTTTC.

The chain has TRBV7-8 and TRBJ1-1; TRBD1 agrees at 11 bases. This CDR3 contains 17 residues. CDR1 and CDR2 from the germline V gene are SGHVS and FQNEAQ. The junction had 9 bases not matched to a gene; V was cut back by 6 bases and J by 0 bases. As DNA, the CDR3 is TGTGCCAGCAGGGACAGGGGGCATTCTGGGCTGAACACTGAAGCTTTCTTT. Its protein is CASRDRGHSGLNTEAFF.

CDR3 loop: CASSLGPGQGNTGELFF. In DNA, the CDR3 is TGTGCCAGCAGCTTAGGGCCCGGACAGGGGAACACCGGGGAGCTGTTTTTT. The V call is TRBV7-6, the J call TRBJ2-2, with 8 bases matching TRBD1. The germline V gene encodes CDR1 SGHVS and CDR2 FNYEAQ. The CDR3 sequence is 17 residues long. The V segment lost 1 base and the J segment 1 base; nucleotides outside the gene matches: 5.

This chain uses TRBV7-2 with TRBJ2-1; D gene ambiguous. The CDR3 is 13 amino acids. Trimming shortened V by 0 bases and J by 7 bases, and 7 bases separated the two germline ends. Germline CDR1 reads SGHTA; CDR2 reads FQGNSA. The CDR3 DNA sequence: TGTGCCAGCAGCTTAGCCATCCCGAATGAGCAGTTCTTC. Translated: CASSLAIPNEQFF.

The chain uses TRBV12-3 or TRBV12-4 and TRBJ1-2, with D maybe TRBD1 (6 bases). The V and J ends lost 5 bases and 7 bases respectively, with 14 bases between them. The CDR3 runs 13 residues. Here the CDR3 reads CASSNNGQLGYTF. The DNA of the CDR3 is TGTGCCAGCAGTAACAATGGACAGCTTGGCTACACCTTC.

This chain's CDR3 is CASSPRGGNEQFF. CDR3 nucleotide sequence: TGTGCCAGCAGCCCGAGGGGGGGCAATGAGCAGTTCTTC. V is TRBV3-1 (or the pseudogene TRBV3-2) and J is TRBJ2-1; possibly TRBD2 for D (7 bases). Trimming stripped 4 bases from V and 6 bases from J, with 10 bases between. CDR1 is LGHDT, CDR2 YNNKEL, per germline (reference sequence). The CDR3 is 13 amino acids.

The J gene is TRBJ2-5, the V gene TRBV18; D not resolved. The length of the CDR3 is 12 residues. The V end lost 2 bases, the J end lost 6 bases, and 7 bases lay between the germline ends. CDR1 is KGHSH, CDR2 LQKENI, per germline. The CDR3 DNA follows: TGTGCCAGCTCACCATCCCCCCAGACCCAGTACTTC. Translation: CASSPSPQTQYF.

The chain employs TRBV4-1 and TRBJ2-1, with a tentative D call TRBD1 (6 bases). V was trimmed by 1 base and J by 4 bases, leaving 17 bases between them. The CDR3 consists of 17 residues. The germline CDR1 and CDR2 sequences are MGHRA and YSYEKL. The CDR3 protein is CASSQGAAGERYNEQFF. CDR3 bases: TGCGCCAGCAGCCAAGGTGCCGCAGGGGAGAGATACAATGAGCAGTTCTTC.

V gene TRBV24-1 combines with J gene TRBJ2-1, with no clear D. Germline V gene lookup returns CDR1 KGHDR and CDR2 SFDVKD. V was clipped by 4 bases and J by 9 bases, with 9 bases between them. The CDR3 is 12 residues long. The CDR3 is CATSDRVSEQFF. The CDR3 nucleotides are TGTGCCACCAGTGACCGAGTGAGTGAGCAGTTCTTC.

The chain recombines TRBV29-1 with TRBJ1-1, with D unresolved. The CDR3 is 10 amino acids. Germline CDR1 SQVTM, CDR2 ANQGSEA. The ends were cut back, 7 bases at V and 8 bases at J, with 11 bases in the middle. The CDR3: CSAFRAEAFF. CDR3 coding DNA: TGCAGCGCCTTTCGGGCAGAAGCTTTCTTT. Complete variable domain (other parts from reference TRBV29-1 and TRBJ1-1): SAVISQKPSRDICQRGTSLTIQCQVDSQVTMMFWYRQQPGQSLTLIATANQGSEATYESGFVIDKFPISRPNLTFSTLTVSNMSPEDSSIYLCSAFRAEAFFGQGTRLTVV.